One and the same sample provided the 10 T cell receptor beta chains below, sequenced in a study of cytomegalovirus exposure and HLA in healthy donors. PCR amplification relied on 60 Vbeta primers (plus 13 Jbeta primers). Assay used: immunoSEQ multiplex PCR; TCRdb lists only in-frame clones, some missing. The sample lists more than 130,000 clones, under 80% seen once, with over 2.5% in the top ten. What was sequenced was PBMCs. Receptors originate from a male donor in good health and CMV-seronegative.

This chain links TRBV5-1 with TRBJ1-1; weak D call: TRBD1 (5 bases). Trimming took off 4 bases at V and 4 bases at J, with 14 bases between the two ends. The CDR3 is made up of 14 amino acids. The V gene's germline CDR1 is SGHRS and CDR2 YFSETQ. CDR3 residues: CASSRRGDGTEAFF. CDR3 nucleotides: TGCGCCAGCAGCCGCCGGGGGGATGGCACTGAAGCTTTCTTT.

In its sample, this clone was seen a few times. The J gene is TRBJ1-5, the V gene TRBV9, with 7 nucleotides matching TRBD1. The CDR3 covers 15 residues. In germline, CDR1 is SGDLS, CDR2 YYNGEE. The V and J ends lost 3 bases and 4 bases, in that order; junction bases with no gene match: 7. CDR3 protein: CASSAGTDLNQPQHF. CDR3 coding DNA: TGTGCCAGCAGCGCCGGGACAGACTTAAATCAGCCCCAGCATTTT.

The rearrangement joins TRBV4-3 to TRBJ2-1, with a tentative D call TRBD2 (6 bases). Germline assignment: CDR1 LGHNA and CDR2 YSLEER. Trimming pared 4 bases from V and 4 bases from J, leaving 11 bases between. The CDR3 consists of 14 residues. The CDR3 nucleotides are TGCGCCAGCAGCCGACGTGGGACTTACAATGAGCAGTTCTTC. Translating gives CASSRRGTYNEQFF.

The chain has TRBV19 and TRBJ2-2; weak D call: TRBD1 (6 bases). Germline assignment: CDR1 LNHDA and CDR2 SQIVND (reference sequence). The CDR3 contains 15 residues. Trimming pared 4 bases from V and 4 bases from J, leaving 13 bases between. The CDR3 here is CASSTNTGSTGELFF. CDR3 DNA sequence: TGTGCCAGTAGTACCAACACAGGGTCCACCGGGGAGCTGTTTTTT.

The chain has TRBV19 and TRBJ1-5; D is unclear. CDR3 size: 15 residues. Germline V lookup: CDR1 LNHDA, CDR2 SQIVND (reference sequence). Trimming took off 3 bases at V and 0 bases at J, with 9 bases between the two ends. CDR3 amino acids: CASSMFGNSNQPQHF. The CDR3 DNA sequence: TGTGCCAGTAGTATGTTCGGTAATAGCAATCAGCCCCAGCATTTT.

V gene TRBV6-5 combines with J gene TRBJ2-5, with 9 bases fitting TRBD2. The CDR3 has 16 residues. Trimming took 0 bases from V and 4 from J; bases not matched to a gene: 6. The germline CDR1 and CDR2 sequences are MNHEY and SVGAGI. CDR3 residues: CASSYSGGGGLETQYF. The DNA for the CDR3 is TGTGCCAGCAGTTACTCGGGCGGGGGGGGATTAGAGACCCAGTACTTC.

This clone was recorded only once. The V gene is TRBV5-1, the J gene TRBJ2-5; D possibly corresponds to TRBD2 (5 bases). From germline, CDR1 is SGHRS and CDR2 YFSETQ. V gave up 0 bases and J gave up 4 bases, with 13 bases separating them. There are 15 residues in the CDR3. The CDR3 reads CASSLARRSGETQYF. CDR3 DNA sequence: TGCGCCAGCAGCTTGGCCCGGAGGTCAGGAGAGACCCAGTACTTC.

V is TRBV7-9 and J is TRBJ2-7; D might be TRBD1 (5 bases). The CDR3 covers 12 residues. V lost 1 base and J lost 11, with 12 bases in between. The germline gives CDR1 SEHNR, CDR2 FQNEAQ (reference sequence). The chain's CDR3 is CASSLDQGEEYF. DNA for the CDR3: TGTGCCAGCAGCTTAGATCAGGGTGAGGAGTACTTC.

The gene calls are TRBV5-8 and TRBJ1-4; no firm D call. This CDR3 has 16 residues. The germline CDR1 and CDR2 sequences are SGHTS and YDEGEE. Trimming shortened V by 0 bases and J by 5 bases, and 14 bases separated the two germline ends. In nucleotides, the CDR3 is TGTGCCAGCAGCTTGGGAGTATTGGAGAGGAATGAAAAACTGTTTTTT. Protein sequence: CASSLGVLERNEKLFF.

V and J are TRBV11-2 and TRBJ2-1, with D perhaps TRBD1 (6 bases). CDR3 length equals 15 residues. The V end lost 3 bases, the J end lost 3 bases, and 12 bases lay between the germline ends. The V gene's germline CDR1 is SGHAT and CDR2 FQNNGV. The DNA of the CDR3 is TGTGCCAGCAGCTTGGACAGCCTCGGCTACAATGAGCAGTTCTTC. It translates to CASSLDSLGYNEQFF.